These 29 T cell receptor beta chains were all obtained from the same sample, sequenced in a study of patients and donors after allogeneic stem cell transplantation. TCRdb processed the RT-PCR reads anew with MiXCR; each CDR3 protein has one entry. The table has roughly 940,000 distinct CDR3 sequences, under 20% seen once. Source material: blood, either unsorted or a sorted T cell fraction (not recorded which). The receptors were sampled from a human donor who was either an allogeneic HSCT recipient or a stem cell or donor lymphocyte infusion donor (not recorded which). It is not recorded whose cells these are; they may come from a transplant donor.

The genes are TRBV6-1 and TRBJ1-1, with D tentatively TRBD1 (6 bases). Trimming shortened V by 3 bases and J by 3 bases, and 11 bases separated the two germline ends. Per the germline V gene, CDR1 is MNHNS and CDR2 is SASEGT. CDR3 length: 14 residues. CDR3 region: CASSDRGRDTEAFF. CDR3 DNA: TGTGCCAGCAGTGACAGGGGTAGGGACACTGAAGCTTTCTTT.

This clonotype showed up just a few times. V usage is TRBV15 and J usage is TRBJ2-7; 7 bases agree with TRBD2. This CDR3 comprises 15 residues. The germline gives CDR1 LNHNV, CDR2 YYDKDF (reference sequence). With 1 base clipped from V and 3 bases from J, the junction kept 6 bases outside the gene matches. CDR3 DNA: TGTGCCACCAGCAGAGTTCCAGCGGGAAACTACGAGCAGTACTTC. Protein product: CATSRVPAGNYEQYF.

V usage is TRBV27 and J usage is TRBJ2-3; weak D call: TRBD1 (6 bases). The CDR3 has 16 residues. Germline V gene sequence: CDR1 MNHEY, CDR2 SMNVEV (reference sequence). The V and J ends lost 6 bases and 2 bases respectively, with 18 bases between them. The CDR3, as DNA: TGTGCCAGCAGCCTAAGCAAGACAGGCATCACAGATACGCAGTATTTT. Translating it yields CASSLSKTGITDTQYF.

The chain has TRBV20-1 and TRBJ2-1; 11 bases line up with TRBD2. Unmatched junction bases numbered 5, after V lost 4 bases and J lost 0 bases. This CDR3 has 16 amino acids. Germline assignment: CDR1 DFQATT and CDR2 SNEGSKA (reference sequence). The CDR3, as DNA: TGCAGTGCTAAGCTAGCGGGGGGAAGCTCCTACAATGAGCAGTTCTTC. It translates to CSAKLAGGSSYNEQFF.

This chain links TRBV29-1 with TRBJ2-7, with 11 nucleotides matching TRBD1. With 6 bases clipped from V and 5 bases from J, the junction kept 9 bases outside the gene matches. CDR3 length: 14 residues. Germline lookup yields CDR1 SQVTM and CDR2 ANQGSEA. CDR3 loop: CSVTGQGVLNEQYF. In DNA, the CDR3 is TGCAGCGTGACGGGACAGGGGGTTCTGAACGAGCAGTACTTC.

This clonotype was seen a few times. This chain links TRBV3-1 with TRBJ2-7, with 9 bases lining up with TRBD2. Germline assignment: CDR1 LGHDT and CDR2 YNNKEL (reference sequence). With V trimmed by 1 base and J by 4 bases, 8 bases remained unmatched. The CDR3 contains 16 residues. CDR3 bases: TGTGCCAGCAGCCAAGGGGGTAGCGGGGGACTTTACGAGCAGTACTTC. This translates into CASSQGGSGGLYEQYF.

This clonotype was detected only a few times. V usage is TRBV7-2 and J usage is TRBJ2-7, with TRBD1 as a possible D gene (6 bases). The V and J ends lost 8 bases and 6 bases respectively, with 14 bases between them. This CDR3 is built from 12 residues. Germline CDR1 reads SGHTA; CDR2 reads FQGNSA. The CDR3 here is CASSTGTGEQYF. As DNA, the CDR3 is TGTGCCAGCTCTACAGGGACCGGCGAGCAGTACTTC.

There are a few counts of this clonotype. The gene calls are TRBV5-5 and TRBJ1-1, with 7 bases lining up with TRBD1. V shed 0 bases and J 4 bases; nucleotides not matched to a gene: 9. The CDR3 has 16 residues. CDR1 is SGHKS and CDR2 is YYEKEE in the germline V gene (reference sequence). The chain's CDR3 is CASSLEVLRGATEAFF. DNA of the CDR3: TGTGCCAGCAGCTTGGAGGTCCTCAGGGGGGCCACTGAAGCTTTCTTT.

This clonotype was detected many times. The chain joins TRBV6-1 to TRBJ2-3, with 8 bases fitting TRBD2. CDR3 length: 14 amino acids. V dropped 6 bases and J dropped 2; count of bases not matched to a gene: 4. Germline-derived CDR1 and CDR2 are MNHNS and SASEGT. CDR3 nucleotide sequence: TGTGCCAGCAGCATCGGACTAGCCACAGATACGCAGTATTTT. Amino acids: CASSIGLATDTQYF.

The chain couples TRBV9 to TRBJ1-2; D is unresolved. Germline V CDR1 and CDR2: SGDLS, YYNGEE. The length of the CDR3 is 13 residues. Trimming shortened V by 2 bases and J by 2 bases, and 7 bases separated the two germline ends. The CDR3 loop is CASSVQENYGYTF. The CDR3 region has the DNA TGTGCCAGCAGCGTCCAAGAGAACTATGGCTACACCTTC.

In its sample, this clonotype was seen a few times. The rearrangement uses TRBV2 and TRBJ1-1; maybe TRBD1 (5 bases). Germline V gives CDR1 SNHLY, CDR2 FYNNEI. This CDR3 is 13 amino acids long. Trimming removed 5 bases at V and 5 bases at J, with 12 bases between. This chain's CDR3 is CASSLTGMTEAFF. The CDR3 DNA reads as TGTGCCAGCAGTCTCACAGGTATGACTGAAGCTTTCTTT.

A single count supports this clonotype. V gene TRBV6-1 combines with J gene TRBJ2-7, with a possible D match to TRBD1 (5 bases). Germline assignment: CDR1 MNHNS and CDR2 SASEGT. The V end was cut by 6 bases, the J end by 0 bases, with 18 bases between. This CDR3 is built from 16 residues. The CDR3 DNA reads TGTGCCAGCAGCCAGGACGAACAGGTTTACTCCTACGAGCAGTACTTC. Translation: CASSQDEQVYSYEQYF.

The chain links TRBV20-1 to TRBJ1-1, with 7 nucleotides matching TRBD1. Looked up from germline, CDR1 is DFQATT and CDR2 is SNEGSKA (reference sequence). J was trimmed by 0 bases and V by 8 bases; bases with no gene match: 6. The CDR3 spans 13 residues. The CDR3 reads CSSTGTMNTEAFF. CDR3 nucleotides: TGCAGTTCGACAGGGACCATGAACACTGAAGCTTTCTTT.

The gene calls are TRBV24-1 and TRBJ2-3, with D tentatively TRBD2 (5 bases). Per the germline V gene, CDR1 is KGHDR and CDR2 is SFDVKD. CDR3 size: 13 residues. Trimming took off 10 bases at V and 5 bases at J, with 15 bases between the two ends. DNA of the CDR3: TGTGCCACAAAACTAGGTGGGGAAGATACGCAGTATTTT. This codes for CATKLGGEDTQYF.

The chain is built from TRBV15 and TRBJ1-2; D may be TRBD1 (5 bases). There are 14 residues in the CDR3. Germline CDR1 and CDR2: LNHNV and YYDKDF (reference sequence). Trimming stripped 5 bases from V and 8 bases from J, with 18 bases between. CDR3 amino acids: CATSPGSGWWGYTF. In DNA form, the CDR3 reads TGTGCCACCAGCCCCGGGTCAGGGTGGTGGGGCTACACCTTC.

This clonotype was found a few times. The rearrangement uses TRBV7-2 and TRBJ2-7, with 8 nucleotides matching TRBD1. Per germline, CDR1 SGHTA and CDR2 FQGNSA. V dropped 2 bases and J dropped 7; count of bases not matched to a gene: 7. The CDR3 totals 14 residues. The CDR3 bases are TGTGCCAGCAGCTTAAAGCAGGGGGCGGGTGAGCAGTACTTC. Translation gives CASSLKQGAGEQYF. Supplemented by reference TRBV7-2 and TRBJ2-7, the full variable domain reads GAGVSQSPSNKVTEKGKDVELRCDPISGHTALYWYRQSLGQGLEFLIYFQGNSAPDKSGLPSDRFSAERTGGSVSTLTIQRTQQEDSAVYLCASSLKQGAGEQYFGPGTRLTVT.

This chain links TRBV5-1 with TRBJ1-1; 7 bases align to TRBD1. Per germline, CDR1 SGHRS and CDR2 YFSETQ. J gave up 1 base and V 4 bases, and 4 bases lay outside the gene matches. This CDR3 region has 14 residues. The CDR3 DNA reads TGCGCCAGCAGCATACAGGGGCCGAACACTGAAGCTTTCTTT. This codes for CASSIQGPNTEAFF.

The chain joins TRBV7-2 to TRBJ2-1; D gene uncertain. The CDR3 has 12 amino acids. The germline V gene encodes CDR1 SGHTA and CDR2 FQGNSA. Trimming took off 4 bases at V and 8 bases at J, with 9 bases between the two ends. This CDR3 reads CASSSIWYEQFF. The CDR3, as DNA: TGTGCCAGCAGCTCGATCTGGTATGAGCAGTTCTTC.

The V gene is TRBV9, the J gene TRBJ2-3, with 7 positions matching TRBD2. CDR3 length: 16 amino acids. Per the germline V gene, CDR1 is SGDLS and CDR2 is YYNGEE. V dropped 3 bases and J dropped 5; count of bases not matched to a gene: 12. CDR3 in DNA: TGTGCCAGCAGCGCCCACGGGGGGAATTCCCGAGATACGCAGTATTTT. It yields the protein CASSAHGGNSRDTQYF.

This clonotype has just a few counts. This rearrangement joins TRBV21-1 to TRBJ1-1; TRBD1 reflects the table's D call only, with no check against the DNA. TRBV21-1 is deemed a pseudogene. This CDR3 comprises 16 residues. CDR3 DNA sequence: TGTGCCAGCAGCATCCGCGGGGACAGGGTGAACACTGAAGCTTTCTTT. Translated, it gives CASSIRGDRVNTEAFF.

Only a few counts were recorded for this clonotype. The genes are TRBV27 and TRBJ2-2, with TRBD1 matching over 7 bases. CDR3 length: 16 amino acids. Germline values: CDR1 MNHEY, CDR2 SMNVEV (reference sequence). V trimming: 7 bases; J trimming: 0 bases; junction bases outside the gene matches: 8. DNA for the CDR3: TGTGCCAGCAACTACCTCGGGACAGCGAACACCGGGGAGCTGTTTTTT. Translated: CASNYLGTANTGELFF.

This clonotype was seen more than once but under ten times. V is TRBV3-1 and J is TRBJ2-1; D not resolved. The germline V and J ends were trimmed by 6 bases and 10 bases, with 10 bases remaining between them. CDR1 and CDR2 from the germline V gene are LGHDT and YNNKEL (reference sequence). The CDR3 runs 11 residues. The CDR3 nucleotides read TGTGCCAGCAGAATTAGAGACGAGCAGTTCTTC. This translates into CASRIRDEQFF.

This clonotype was counted a few times. The gene calls are TRBV28 and TRBJ2-2, with unresolved D. V lost 5 bases and J 0 bases, leaving 10 bases between the germline ends. Germline lookup yields CDR1 MDHEN and CDR2 SYDVKM. The CDR3 contains 15 residues. In DNA, the CDR3 is TGTGCCAGCAGTGCAGCAGTTCCGAACACCGGGGAGCTGTTTTTT. Translated: CASSAAVPNTGELFF.

In this sample, this clonotype turned up a few times. This chain connects TRBV20-1 to TRBJ2-7; 11 bases line up with TRBD1. The CDR3 is 15 residues long. The J segment lost 1 base and the V segment lost 6 bases, leaving 8 bases of the junction unmatched. Germline CDR1 is DFQATT and CDR2 is SNEGSKA (reference sequence). CDR3 coding DNA: TGCAGTGCAAGGGACAGGGGGTCCATTTCCTACGAGCAGTACTTC. This codes for CSARDRGSISYEQYF.

This clonotype was counted a few times. The V and J genes are TRBV7-3 and TRBJ1-2; D is uncertain. In germline, CDR1 is SGHTA, CDR2 FQGTGA. Trimming pared 4 bases from V and 11 bases from J, leaving 11 bases between. The CDR3 length is 11 residues. CDR3 coding DNA: TGTGCCAGCAGCTCAGGACCCGGGTACACCTTC. It codes for CASSSGPGYTF.

The chain joins TRBV12-3 or TRBV12-4 to TRBJ2-1; the D is unclear. V was clipped by 2 bases and J by 2 bases, with 7 bases between them. This CDR3 contains 14 residues. CDR3 DNA: TGTGCCAGCAGTTTAAGGGCCACCTACAATGAGCAGTTCTTC. Encoded protein: CASSLRATYNEQFF.

The chain carries TRBV20-1 and TRBJ1-6; 8 bases are a match to TRBD1. After removal of 8 bases from V and 2 bases from J, the junction contained 5 bases not matched to a gene. Germline V gene lookup returns CDR1 DFQATT and CDR2 SNEGSKA (reference sequence). This CDR3 is built from 14 residues. This CDR3 is CSSKQGAYNSPLHF. CDR3 bases: TGCAGTAGTAAACAGGGGGCCTATAATTCACCCCTCCACTTT.

The rearrangement joins TRBV4-3 to TRBJ1-6; 8 bases align to TRBD1. The ends lost 2 bases at V and 4 bases at J; junction bases unmatched: 4. CDR1 and CDR2 from the germline V gene are LGHNA and YSLEER. The CDR3 runs 16 residues. Here the CDR3 reads CASSQKQGVYNSPLHF. CDR3 nucleotides: TGCGCCAGCAGCCAAAAACAGGGGGTGTATAATTCACCCCTCCACTTT.

This clonotype was seen at least ten times. The gene calls are TRBV12-3 or TRBV12-4 and TRBJ1-1; D gene unclear. The CDR3 length is 15 residues. V lost 6 bases and J 0 bases, leaving 14 bases between the germline ends. CDR3 coding DNA: TGTGCCAGCAGCCCGACACAGCTAATGAACACTGAAGCTTTCTTT. Translated: CASSPTQLMNTEAFF.